These 9 T cell receptor beta chains were all obtained from the same sample, sequenced in a study of regulatory T cells in long-lasting Graves disease. Documented time point: persistent/refractory GD, antithyroid drugs over 5 years with positive TRAb. PBMCs provided the RNA from which the TCR library was made. According to the study, TCR beta libraries were built with iRepertoire HTBI primers and CDR3-region Arm-PCR. TCRdb re-analysed the multiplex PCR reads in MiXCR, keeping a single row per CDR3 protein. The top ten hold 13% of the sample, which has some 420,000 distinct CDR3 sequences, approximately 23% seen once. The source was peripheral blood mononuclear cells (PBMCs), collected when the disease was refractory, from a patient treated with antithyroid drugs. All receptors derive from a female donor with Graves disease.

J is TRBJ1-1 and V is TRBV11-2, with 7 positions matching TRBD1. This CDR3 spans 18 amino acids. V dropped 5 bases and J dropped 4; count of bases not matched to a gene: 19. CDR1 and CDR2 from the germline V gene are SGHAT and FQNNGV. Written as DNA, the CDR3 is TGTGCCAGCAGCGTAGCCCCACAGGGGTTGGGTTTGGGCACTGAAGCTTTCTTT. This translates into CASSVAPQGLGLGTEAFF.

CDR3 sequence (DNA): TGTGCCAGCAGCACAGGACTAGCGGGAGCAGATACGCAGTATTTT. Translated, it gives CASSTGLAGADTQYF. The V and J genes are TRBV7-2 and TRBJ2-3; 13 bases are a match to TRBD2. The CDR3 is 15 amino acids. The trim removed 5 bases at V and 4 bases at J, leaving 3 bases unmatched. Germline V gene data show CDR1 as SGHTA and CDR2 as FQGNSA.

This clonotype was detected a few times. The chain recombines TRBV20-1 with TRBJ2-6, with D hard to call. The CDR3 extends over 14 amino acids. Germline CDR1 reads DFQATT; CDR2 reads SNEGSKA (reference sequence). Trimming shortened V by 6 bases and J by 1 base, and 10 bases separated the two germline ends. The CDR3 DNA reads TGCAGTGCCCTAGAGGAGTCTGGGGCCAACGTCCTGACTTTC. Translation gives CSALEESGANVLTF.

The sample holds one count of this clonotype. V and J are TRBV4-2 and TRBJ2-7; weak D call: TRBD2 (7 bases). CDR3 size: 17 residues. CDR1 LGHNA and CDR2 YNFKEQ come from the germline V gene. V lost 4 bases and J lost 7, with 26 bases in between. CDR3 residues: CASSPRRGEGGVGEQYF. The DNA for the CDR3 is TGTGCCAGCAGCCCTCGTCGCGGGGAGGGGGGTGTTGGAGAGCAGTACTTC.

J is TRBJ2-1 and V is TRBV11-2; 11 bases align to TRBD2. The CDR3 is 23 amino acids. The ends lost 1 base at V and 1 base at J; junction bases unmatched: 21. Germline loops: CDR1 SGHAT, CDR2 FQNNGV. The CDR3: CASSLGAGGTSGPPRTSYNEQFF. The CDR3 nucleotides are TGTGCCAGCAGCTTAGGCGCCGGCGGGACTAGCGGCCCCCCCCGAACTTCCTACAATGAGCAGTTCTTC.

A note on this clonotype: A much larger clone lies one base from this, so it may be a read error. The V and J genes are TRBV2 and TRBJ1-1; D is possibly TRBD1 (6 bases). This CDR3 spans 18 amino acids. The germline V gene has CDR1 SNHLY and CDR2 FYNNEI. CDR3 sequence (DNA): TGTGCCGGCAGTGACTTAGTATTTCAAGGGGGACTGAACACTGAAGCTTTCTTT. This translates into CAGSDLVFQGGLNTEAFF. Supplemented by reference TRBV2 and TRBJ1-1, the full variable domain reads EPEVTQTPSHQVTQMGQEVILRCVPISNHLYFYWYRQILGQKVEFLVSFYNNEISEKSEIFDDQFSVERPDGSNFTLKIRSTKLEDSAMYFCAGSDLVFQGGLNTEAFFGQGTRLTVV.

The rearrangement uses TRBV6-2 or TRBV6-3 and TRBJ2-1, with 8 positions matching TRBD2. The CDR3 loop spans 10 amino acids. The junction had 6 bases not matched to a gene; V was cut back by 7 bases and J by 16 bases. Germline lookup yields CDR1 MNHEY and CDR2 SVGEGT. For the CDR3, the DNA is TGTGCCAGCACCGGACTAGCTTTATTCTTC. Protein product: CASTGLALFF.

This clonotype has at least ten counts. This chain connects TRBV7-2 to TRBJ2-2, with D possibly TRBD1 on 5 matching bases. The CDR3 consists of 15 residues. Germline loops: CDR1 SGHTA, CDR2 FQGNSA. V gave up 2 bases and J gave up 7 bases, with 14 bases separating them. Here the CDR3 reads CASSLRQGPYGELFF. The CDR3 DNA sequence: TGTGCCAGCAGCTTACGGCAGGGTCCGTACGGGGAGCTGTTTTTT.

The chain couples TRBV12-3 or TRBV12-4 to TRBJ1-2, with a possible D match to TRBD1 (6 bases). The CDR3 sequence is 14 residues long. V was trimmed by 5 bases and J by 4 bases, leaving 14 bases between them. The CDR3 spells CASSPFKGGYGYTF. The CDR3 region has the DNA TGTGCCAGCAGTCCCTTTAAAGGGGGCTATGGCTACACCTTC.